This T cell receptor beta chain was found in a study of T cells in Graves' hyperthyroidism and ophthalmopathy. Details on this clonotype: Its antigen is unknown.

Whole-study findings and limits: Most clonotypes expanded in thyroid above 0.001 were likewise present in blood.

Disease duration was under 3 months in the ophthalmopathy patients, who also had a Clinical Activity Score of at least 3 and a NOSPECS grade of at least 4. The authors took PBMCs from about 9.5 ml fresh peripheral blood. Germline values: CDR1 SGHKS, CDR2 YYEKEE (reference sequence). CDR3 length equals 18 residues. V shed 4 bases and J shed 0 bases, with 19 bases lying between them. TCR beta CDR3 sequences were amplified from RNA transcripts. The HTBI primer set was used in a first-round RT-PCR of the TCR CDR3. MiXCR was run by TCRdb on the multiplex PCR reads, yielding one entry per CDR3 protein. The sample shows about 600,000 distinct CDR3 sequences, approximately 14% of them seen only once.

This chain uses TRBV5-5 with TRBJ1-4; D gene unclear. Material: blood. The source is a woman between 45 and 65 years old with Graves' ophthalmopathy. The CDR3 here is CASSHGASLIATNEKLFF. The CDR3 DNA follows: TGTGCCAGCAGCCACGGAGCTTCCTTGATCGCAACTAATGAAAAACTGTTTTTT.